This T cell receptor beta chain emerged from a study of OX40 agonist ivuxolimab in advanced cancers. The V gene's germline CDR1 is LNHDA and CDR2 SQIVND (reference sequence). CDR3 length equals 13 residues. Trimming pared 7 bases from V and 3 bases from J, leaving 12 bases between. Method: immunoSEQ multiplex PCR; TCRdb's copy keeps in-frame clones and lacks some. The sample lists over 100,000 clones, about nine tenths occurring once. A few counts support this clone. The sequence was collected from an adult with an advanced solid tumor such as melanoma, head and neck, liver or kidney cancer. The chain combines TRBV19 with TRBJ1-1; tentative D call: TRBD1 (6 bases). The sequencing used CD4+ or CD8+ T cells sorted from blood, collected in a trial of the OX40 agonist ivuxolimab. CDR3 bases: TGTGCCAGTATCCAAGGGGGGTACACTGAAGCTTTCTTT. Protein: CASIQGGYTEAFF.